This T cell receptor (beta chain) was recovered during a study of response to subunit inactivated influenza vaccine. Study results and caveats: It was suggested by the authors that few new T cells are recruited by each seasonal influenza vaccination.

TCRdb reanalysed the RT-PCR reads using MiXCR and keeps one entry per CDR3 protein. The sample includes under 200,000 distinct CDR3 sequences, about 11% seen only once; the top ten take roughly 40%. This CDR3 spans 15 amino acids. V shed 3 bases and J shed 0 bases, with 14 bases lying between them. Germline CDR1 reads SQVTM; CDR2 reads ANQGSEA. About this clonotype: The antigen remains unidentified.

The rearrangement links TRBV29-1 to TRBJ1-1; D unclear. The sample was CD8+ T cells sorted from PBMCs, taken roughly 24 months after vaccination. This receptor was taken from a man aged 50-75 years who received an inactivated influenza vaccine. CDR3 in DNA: TGCAGCGTTGATATGCCCTCGGGAATGAACACTGAAGCTTTCTTT. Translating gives CSVDMPSGMNTEAFF. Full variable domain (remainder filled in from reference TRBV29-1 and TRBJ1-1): SAVISQKPSRDICQRGTSLTIQCQVDSQVTMMFWYRQQPGQSLTLIATANQGSEATYESGFVIDKFPISRPNLTFSTLTVSNMSPEDSSIYLCSVDMPSGMNTEAFFGQGTRLTVV.